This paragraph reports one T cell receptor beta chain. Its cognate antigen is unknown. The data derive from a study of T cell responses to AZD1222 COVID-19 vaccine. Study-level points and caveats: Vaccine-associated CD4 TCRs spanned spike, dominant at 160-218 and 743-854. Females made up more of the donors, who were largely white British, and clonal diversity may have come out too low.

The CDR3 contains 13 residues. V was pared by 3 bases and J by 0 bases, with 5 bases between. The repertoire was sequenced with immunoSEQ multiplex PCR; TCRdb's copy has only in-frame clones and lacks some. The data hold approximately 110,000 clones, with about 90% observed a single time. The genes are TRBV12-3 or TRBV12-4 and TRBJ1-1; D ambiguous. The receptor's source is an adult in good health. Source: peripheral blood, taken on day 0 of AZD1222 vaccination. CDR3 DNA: TGTGCCAGCAGTTTTGGGCTGAACACTGAAGCTTTCTTT. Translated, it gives CASSFGLNTEAFF.